These 22 T cell receptor beta chains originate from one sample sequenced in a study of T cell responses to AZD1222 COVID-19 vaccine. Assay used: immunoSEQ multiplex PCR; TCRdb lists only in-frame clones, some missing. The data show roughly 130,000 clones, about 86% seen once. The sequenced sample was peripheral blood, obtained on day 0 of AZD1222 vaccination. The source is an adult in good health.

This clone was seen a few times. The chain employs TRBV7-6 and TRBJ2-3, with a weak D call TRBD2 (6 bases). The CDR3 runs to 17 residues. Germline CDR1 SGHVS, CDR2 FNYEAQ. V lost 5 bases and J lost 1, with 19 bases in between. CDR3 sequence (DNA): TGTGCCAGCAGCCCTCGAGAGATAGCGGTAGGCACAGATACGCAGTATTTT. Its protein is CASSPREIAVGTDTQYF. Supplemented by reference TRBV7-6 and TRBJ2-3, the full variable domain reads GAGVSQSPRYKVTKRGQDVALRCDPISGHVSLYWYRQALGQGPEFLTYFNYEAQQDKSGLPNDRFSAERPEGSISTLTIQRTEQRDSAMYRCASSPREIAVGTDTQYFGPGTRLTVL.

The chain recombines TRBV19 with TRBJ2-1; unclear D gene. There are 11 residues in the CDR3. Trimming pared 6 bases from V and 8 bases from J, leaving 8 bases between. The germline gives CDR1 LNHDA, CDR2 SQIVND (reference sequence). CDR3 sequence: CASRRLDEQFF. Written as DNA, the CDR3 is TGTGCCAGTAGAAGATTGGATGAGCAGTTCTTC. The variable domain in full, with the rest retrieved from reference TRBV19 and TRBJ2-1, is DGGITQSPKYLFRKEGQNVTLSCEQNLNHDAMYWYRQDPGQGLRLIYYSQIVNDFQKGDIAEGYSVSREKKESFPLTVTSAQKNPTAFYLCASRRLDEQFFGPGTRLTVL.

The chain combines TRBV30 with TRBJ1-3; D gene ambiguous. The CDR3 is 12 residues long. Trimming stripped 4 bases from V and 0 bases from J, with 4 bases between. The germline gives CDR1 GTSNPN, CDR2 SVGIG (reference sequence). CDR3 residues: CAWTASGNTIYF. As DNA, the CDR3 is TGTGCCTGGACAGCCTCTGGAAACACCATATATTTT.

This chain joins TRBV18 and TRBJ1-1; 7 positions agree with TRBD1. CDR1 is KGHSH and CDR2 is LQKENI in the germline V gene. There are 15 residues in the CDR3. Trimming at V came to 1 base and at J to 6 bases, leaving 8 bases not matched to a gene. CDR3 loop: CASSPLDRVESEAFF. CDR3 nucleotide sequence: TGTGCCAGCTCACCACTTGACAGGGTTGAATCTGAAGCTTTCTTT.

The chain uses TRBV19 and TRBJ2-4; D unclear. V lost 6 bases and J 1 base, leaving 13 bases between the germline ends. This CDR3 is built from 15 residues. In germline, CDR1 is LNHDA, CDR2 SQIVND (reference sequence). Written as DNA, the CDR3 is TGTGCCAGTAGCCCCCATGAGGACGCCAAAAACATTCAGTACTTC. This translates into CASSPHEDAKNIQYF.

The chain is built from TRBV27 and TRBJ2-2; D ambiguous. Deletions cut 7 bases from V and 4 bases from J, with 4 bases between. This CDR3 is built from 11 residues. Germline assignment: CDR1 MNHEY and CDR2 SMNVEV (reference sequence). As DNA, the CDR3 is TGTGCCAGCACGAGCACCGGGGAGCTGTTTTTT. Translation: CASTSTGELFF.

This sequence joins TRBV7-9 and TRBJ1-2; no clear D. The CDR3 length is 15 residues. Germline V lookup: CDR1 SEHNR, CDR2 FQNEAQ (reference sequence). Trimming removed 1 base from V and 11 bases from J, with 20 bases in between. As DNA, the CDR3 is TGTGCCAGCAGCTTAGGGAGTCTGGCTGCTACGGATTACACCTTC. It encodes CASSLGSLAATDYTF.

V usage is TRBV10-2 and J usage is TRBJ2-1; 10 bases fit TRBD2. Germline CDR1 and CDR2: WSHSY and SAAADI. The V segment lost 7 bases and the J segment 7 bases; nucleotides outside the gene matches: 7. The CDR3 contains 14 residues. The CDR3 region is CASTSTSGSNEQFF. The DNA for the CDR3 is TGCGCCAGCACCTCGACTAGCGGGTCTAATGAGCAGTTCTTC.

The J gene is TRBJ2-7, the V gene TRBV6-5, with 7 positions matching TRBD1. Trimming removed 7 bases from V and 2 bases from J; junction bases left unmatched: 5. There are 13 residues in the CDR3. Per germline, CDR1 MNHEY and CDR2 SVGAGI. The CDR3 is CASTHTGAYEQYF. The CDR3 DNA sequence: TGTGCCAGCACACACACAGGGGCCTACGAGCAGTACTTC.

The rearrangement links TRBV6-2 or TRBV6-3 to TRBJ2-1; D unresolved. CDR3 length equals 16 residues. The V gene lost 2 bases and the J gene lost 4 bases, with 15 bases spanning the gap. Germline V gene sequence: CDR1 MNHEY, CDR2 SVGEGT. The CDR3 spells CASSYPSGSRYNEQFF. Written as DNA, the CDR3 is TGTGCCAGCAGTTACCCCTCCGGCTCCCGGTACAATGAGCAGTTCTTC.

V and J are TRBV5-4 and TRBJ2-6, with 10 bases that match TRBD1. The trim removed 3 bases at V and 4 bases at J, leaving 10 bases unmatched. CDR1 and CDR2 from the germline V gene are SGHNT and YYREEE (reference sequence). The CDR3 sequence is 18 residues long. CDR3 amino acids: CASSSKGPGQGGANVLTF. The CDR3 nucleotides read TGTGCCAGCAGCTCTAAAGGACCGGGACAGGGGGGGGCCAACGTCCTGACTTTC. Drawing the rest from reference TRBV5-4 and TRBJ2-6, the complete variable domain is ETGVTQSPTHLIKTRGQQVTLRCSSQSGHNTVSWYQQALGQGPQFIFQYYREEENGRGNFPPRFSGLQFPNYSSELNVNALELDDSALYLCASSSKGPGQGGANVLTFGAGSRLTVL.

DNA for the CDR3: TGTGCCAGCAGCCCAGGGTGGACAGGGGGGGCCGGGGAGCTGTTTTTT. Protein: CASSPGWTGGAGELFF. J is TRBJ2-2 and V is TRBV27, with 10 bases identical to TRBD1. V lost 6 bases to trimming and J lost 6 bases; unmatched junction nucleotides: 10. Per germline, CDR1 MNHEY and CDR2 SMNVEV (reference sequence). The CDR3 extends over 16 amino acids.

This chain connects TRBV3-1 (or the pseudogene TRBV3-2) to TRBJ1-2; no definite D call. V lost 0 bases and J lost 3, with 11 bases in between. This CDR3 contains 15 residues. From germline, CDR1 is LGHDT and CDR2 YNNKEL (reference sequence). Written as DNA, the CDR3 is TGTGCCAGCAGCCAAGATGTCAGACCAGACTATGGCTACACCTTC. This encodes CASSQDVRPDYGYTF.

This clone was found once. The chain combines TRBV5-1 with TRBJ1-1, with D uncertain. The CDR3 covers 15 residues. V shed 4 bases and J shed 0 bases, with 13 bases lying between them. Germline CDR1 reads SGHRS; CDR2 reads YFSETQ. CDR3 residues: CASSPGGKVNTEAFF. As DNA, the CDR3 is TGCGCCAGCAGCCCTGGCGGCAAGGTGAACACTGAAGCTTTCTTT.

The V gene is TRBV28, the J gene TRBJ1-5; D might be TRBD1 (5 bases). The CDR3 has 12 residues. Germline loops: CDR1 MDHEN, CDR2 SYDVKM. The V end lost 5 bases, the J end lost 6 bases, and 8 bases lay between the germline ends. Written as DNA, the CDR3 is TGTGCCAGCAGTCGGGGGGTTCAGCCCCAGCATTTT. Translation: CASSRGVQPQHF.

The chain joins TRBV18 to TRBJ1-4; D uncertain. The CDR3 runs 16 residues. The ends were cut back, 3 bases at V and 3 bases at J, with 14 bases in the middle. CDR1 is KGHSH and CDR2 is LQKENI in the germline V gene. The CDR3 reads CASSPPTTAPNEKLFF. The CDR3 DNA follows: TGTGCCAGCTCACCTCCCACCACAGCCCCTAATGAAAAACTGTTTTTT.

The chain recombines TRBV19 with TRBJ1-2, with 7 bases matching TRBD1. Germline CDR1 reads LNHDA; CDR2 reads SQIVND (reference sequence). The CDR3 runs to 16 residues. Losses at the gene ends were 7 bases for V and 8 bases for J; bases not matched to a gene: 19. CDR3 region: CASIGPLGTDLLGYTF. For the CDR3, the DNA is TGTGCCAGTATCGGACCCCTGGGGACAGACCTTTTGGGCTACACCTTC.

This chain joins TRBV10-3 and TRBJ1-1, with D uncertain. Germline V gene lookup returns CDR1 ENHRY and CDR2 SYGVKD. This CDR3 region has 12 residues. Trimming left V 6 bases short and J 4 bases short, with 9 bases between. The CDR3 reads CAISGLGTEAFF. CDR3 nucleotide sequence: TGTGCCATCAGCGGGTTGGGCACTGAAGCTTTCTTT.

This clone occurred once. The chain joins TRBV28 to TRBJ1-2; TRBD1 agrees at 7 bases. The CDR3 consists of 15 residues. The germline CDR1 and CDR2 sequences are MDHEN and SYDVKM. J was trimmed by 3 bases and V by 6 bases; bases with no gene match: 10. The CDR3 region is CASRRLQGGYYGYTF. The CDR3 DNA sequence: TGTGCCAGCAGACGACTCCAGGGGGGTTACTATGGCTACACCTTC.

The rearrangement uses TRBV6-6 and TRBJ2-7; D might be TRBD2 (6 bases). Trimming took off 0 bases at V and 3 bases at J, with 12 bases between the two ends. Germline CDR1 is MNHNY and CDR2 is SVGAGI (reference sequence). The CDR3 has 15 residues. The CDR3 DNA reads as TGTGCCAGCAGTTACTCGTTAGCGGAGAACTACGAGCAGTACTTC. This translates into CASSYSLAENYEQYF.

The V gene is TRBV7-9, the J gene TRBJ1-2, with D unresolved. V dropped 1 base and J dropped 0 bases, with 9 bases sitting between them. The CDR3 runs 15 residues. The germline CDR1 and CDR2 sequences are SEHNR and FQNEAQ (reference sequence). The CDR3 DNA reads as TGTGCCAGCAGCTTAGAAGGGCCGCCTAACTATGGCTACACCTTC. Translation: CASSLEGPPNYGYTF.

V usage is TRBV6-6 and J usage is TRBJ2-1, with 12 bases matching TRBD2. V gave up 4 bases and J gave up 5 bases; unmatched junction bases: 3. Germline V lookup: CDR1 MNHNY, CDR2 SVGAGI (reference sequence). The CDR3 has 15 residues. The CDR3 loop is CASSWGLAGNNEQFF. The CDR3 DNA reads as TGTGCCAGCAGTTGGGGACTAGCGGGTAACAATGAGCAGTTCTTC.